Listed below are T cell receptor beta chains from one sample, sequenced in a study of long-term antiretroviral therapy in people with HIV. Generated by immunoSEQ multiplex PCR, the TCRdb table keeps only in-frame clones and is missing some. The sample shows about 22,000 clones, 85% to 90% of them seen only once. Source: unsorted PBMCs, taken 1.8 years before starting antiretroviral therapy. These TCRs come from a woman younger than 45 with HIV. Each CDR3 is given with its conserved first and last residue. A D gene is named only where the DNA matches it firmly. Clone size is stated in some rows and not others, as once, few, many or a class when expanded.

V: TRBV7-3; J: TRBJ2-1; size: -; D: -; length: 13; CDR3: CASSLAPANEQFF; DNA: TGTGCCAGCAGCTTAGCCCCGGCCAATGAGCAGTTCTTC
V: TRBV27; J: TRBJ1-2; size: few; D: TRBD1; length: 14; CDR3: CASSLLAGGWGYTF; DNA: TGTGCCAGCAGTTTATTGGCAGGGGGATGGGGCTACACCTTC
V: TRBV9; J: TRBJ2-5; size: -; D: -; length: 15; CDR3: CASSVAHYPGETQYF; DNA: TGTGCCAGCAGCGTAGCACATTACCCCGGAGAGACCCAGTACTTC
V: TRBV6-1; J: TRBJ1-5; size: -; D: -; length: 15; CDR3: CASSAQGISNQPQHF; DNA: TGTGCCAGCAGTGCACAGGGTATTAGCAATCAGCCCCAGCATTTT
V: TRBV10-2; J: TRBJ2-1; size: once; D: -; length: 15; CDR3: CASSEPGTGKHEQFF; DNA: TGCGCCAGCAGTGAGCCCGGGACTGGTAAACATGAGCAGTTCTTC
V: TRBV4-2; J: TRBJ1-2; size: -; D: -; length: 18; CDR3: CASSQVPEAYGTIYGYTF; DNA: TGTGCCAGCAGCCAAGTCCCCGAAGCCTACGGGACGATCTATGGCTACACCTTC
V: TRBV4-2; J: TRBJ2-3; size: -; D: -; length: 16; CDR3: CASSQDDQGDTDTQYF; DNA: TGTGCCAGCAGCCAAGACGACCAGGGAGACACAGATACGCAGTATTTT
V: TRBV4-2; J: TRBJ1-2; size: -; D: -; length: 17; CDR3: CASSPTGGGPLNYGYTF; DNA: TGTGCCAGCAGCCCTACGGGAGGGGGACCATTGAACTATGGCTACACCTTC
V: TRBV5-1; J: TRBJ2-3; size: -; D: -; length: 15; CDR3: CASSLGTASTDTQYF; DNA: TGCGCCAGCAGCTTGGGGACTGCGAGCACAGATACGCAGTATTTT
V: TRBV10-1; J: TRBJ1-1; size: -; D: -; length: 13; CDR3: CASSESQRQQAFF; DNA: TGCGCCAGCAGTGAGTCTCAGAGACAGCAAGCTTTCTTT
V: TRBV19; J: TRBJ1-1; size: -; D: -; length: 18; CDR3: CASSIEGPVSLKNTEAFF; DNA: TGTGCCAGTAGTATTGAGGGTCCGGTTAGCCTTAAGAACACTGAAGCTTTCTTT
V: TRBV6-1; J: TRBJ2-2; size: -; D: -; length: 15; CDR3: CASSVGPGDPGELFF; DNA: TGTGCCAGCAGTGTGGGACCTGGGGACCCCGGGGAGCTGTTTTTT
V: TRBV2; J: TRBJ1-6; size: -; D: -; length: 12; CDR3: CARGDDSSPLHF; DNA: TGTGCCAGAGGAGATGACTCTTCACCCCTCCACTTT